Below are 13 T cell receptor beta chains sequenced from a single sample in a study of regulatory and conventional T cells in RAG deficiency. Produced via immunoSEQ multiplex PCR; TCRdb's table is partial and in-frame only. The table shows roughly 34,000 clones, with about three quarters occurring only once. Blood CD4+ CD25-low CD127-high conventional T cells supplied the genomic DNA template. This sample was also put to use in a study of regulatory T cells. Per that study: Amplification used 52 TRBV primers and 13 TRBJ primers.

What was sequenced was CD4+ effector T cells sorted from blood. The origin of the receptors is a human donor in good health.

The V gene is TRBV4-1, the J gene TRBJ2-7; D gene ambiguous. Germline lookup yields CDR1 MGHRA and CDR2 YSYEKL. Trimming removed 0 bases from V and 4 bases from J, with 7 bases in between. CDR3 length: 13 residues. The chain's CDR3 is CASSQESVYEQYF. The CDR3 DNA sequence: TGCGCCAGCAGCCAAGAATCCGTGTACGAGCAGTACTTC.

The V gene is TRBV13, the J gene TRBJ1-1; D gene unclear. Germline assignment: CDR1 PRHDT and CDR2 FYEKMQ (reference sequence). This CDR3 has 17 residues. V lost 4 bases, J lost 4 bases, and 22 bases lay in between. The CDR3 DNA is TGTGCCAGCAGCTCAACCGACCCAATCGTAGAGGGCACTGAAGCTTTCTTT. This gives the protein CASSSTDPIVEGTEAFF.

In its sample, this clone was seen once. V usage is TRBV21-1 and J usage is TRBJ1-1. TRBV21-1 is flagged as a pseudogene. This CDR3 has 16 amino acids. The CDR3 reads CASSKGGPSENTEAFF. The CDR3 DNA sequence: TGTGCCAGCAGCAAAGGGGGACCCTCGGAGAACACTGAAGCTTTCTTT.

CDR3 nucleotide sequence: TGTGCCATCAGTGAACAGGGGGCGACTGAAGCTTTCTTT. Translation gives CAISEQGATEAFF. V gene TRBV10-3 combines with J gene TRBJ1-1; 9 nucleotides align to TRBD1. Germline values: CDR1 ENHRY, CDR2 SYGVKD. The CDR3 is 13 residues long. The ends lost 3 bases at V and 5 bases at J; junction bases unmatched: 1.

V and J are TRBV11-2 and TRBJ2-7; 9 bases line up with TRBD1. The germline CDR1 and CDR2 sequences are SGHAT and FQNNGV. Losses at the gene ends were 6 bases for V and 2 bases for J; bases not matched to a gene: 8. The CDR3 runs to 15 residues. The CDR3 DNA sequence: TGTGCCAGCAGTTACCCGACAGGGGGAACCTACGAGCAGTACTTC. The encoded protein is CASSYPTGGTYEQYF.

The chain has TRBV9 and TRBJ1-6, with D unclear. The germline V and J ends were trimmed by 0 bases and 10 bases, with 8 bases remaining between them. The CDR3 is 13 residues long. Germline V lookup: CDR1 SGDLS, CDR2 YYNGEE. The CDR3: CASSVVGGSPLHF. DNA for the CDR3: TGTGCCAGCAGCGTAGTGGGAGGATCACCCCTCCACTTT.

The count of this clone is one. The chain carries TRBV14 and TRBJ1-2; D is perhaps TRBD1 (5 bases). The CDR3 length is 16 residues. Trimming left V 1 base short and J 3 bases short, with 15 bases between. Germline values: CDR1 SGHDN, CDR2 FVKESK. CDR3 in amino acids: CASSQVGREAYYGYTF. The CDR3 DNA is TGTGCCAGCAGCCAAGTGGGCAGGGAGGCTTACTATGGCTACACCTTC.

V is TRBV5-1 and J is TRBJ2-2, with D perhaps TRBD1 or TRBD2 (5 bases each). CDR1 SGHRS and CDR2 YFSETQ come from the germline V gene. V shed 3 bases and J shed 7 bases, with 16 bases lying between them. The CDR3 extends over 15 amino acids. CDR3 DNA sequence: TGCGCCAGCAGCTCCGAAGGGACCGGCGGCGGGGAGCTGTTTTTT. Its translation is CASSSEGTGGGELFF.

This clone was counted a single time. The V and J genes are TRBV6-1 and TRBJ2-7, with D possibly TRBD1 on 5 matching bases. The CDR3 contains 13 residues. Trimming took off 3 bases at V and 3 bases at J, with 9 bases between the two ends. CDR1 and CDR2 from the germline V gene are MNHNS and SASEGT. The CDR3 loop is CASSDGQYYEQYF. CDR3 bases: TGTGCCAGCAGTGACGGACAATACTACGAGCAGTACTTC.

CDR3 residues: CASSLEIRAGGQETQYF. In DNA, the CDR3 is TGTGCCAGCAGCTTGGAGATTCGAGCGGGGGGACAAGAGACCCAGTACTTC. This sequence joins TRBV5-6 and TRBJ2-5; TRBD2 matches 9 bases. The J segment lost 2 bases and the V segment lost 0 bases, leaving 8 bases of the junction unmatched. CDR1 is SGHDT, CDR2 YYEEEE, per germline. The CDR3 runs 17 residues. The full variable domain, in which reference TRBV5-6 and TRBJ2-5 provide the parts outside the CDR3, is DAGVTQSPTHLIKTRGQQVTLRCSPKSGHDTVSWYQQALGQGPQFIFQYYEEEERQRGNFPDRFSGHQFPNYSSELNVNALLLGDSALYLCASSLEIRAGGQETQYFGPGTRLLVL.

The chain is built from TRBV2 and TRBJ2-5; 11 nucleotides line up with TRBD1. CDR3 length: 19 amino acids. Germline V gene lookup returns CDR1 SNHLY and CDR2 FYNNEI. Unmatched junction bases numbered 17, after V lost 6 bases and J lost 2 bases. The CDR3 nucleotides are TGTGCCAGCAGCCCCGGACAGGGGGCGATCTCCCTTCCTCAAGAGACCCAGTACTTC. It encodes CASSPGQGAISLPQETQYF.

This clone was seen just once. This chain uses TRBV2 with TRBJ2-7; the D gene is possibly TRBD1 (5 bases). The CDR3 consists of 14 residues. CDR1 and CDR2 from the germline V gene are SNHLY and FYNNEI. Deletions cut 7 bases from V and 0 bases from J, with 13 bases between. Here the CDR3 reads CASKDSYFSYEQYF. The CDR3 DNA follows: TGTGCCAGCAAAGACAGCTATTTCTCCTACGAGCAGTACTTC.

The chain employs TRBV10-2 and TRBJ1-1, with 12 bases aligning to TRBD1. This CDR3 is built from 17 residues. Germline CDR1 WSHSY, CDR2 SAAADI. The V segment lost 6 bases and the J segment 1 base; nucleotides outside the gene matches: 9. CDR3 DNA sequence: TGCGCCAGCAGGCCCGGGACAGGGGGCAGAGGGAACACTGAAGCTTTCTTT. Residues: CASRPGTGGRGNTEAFF.